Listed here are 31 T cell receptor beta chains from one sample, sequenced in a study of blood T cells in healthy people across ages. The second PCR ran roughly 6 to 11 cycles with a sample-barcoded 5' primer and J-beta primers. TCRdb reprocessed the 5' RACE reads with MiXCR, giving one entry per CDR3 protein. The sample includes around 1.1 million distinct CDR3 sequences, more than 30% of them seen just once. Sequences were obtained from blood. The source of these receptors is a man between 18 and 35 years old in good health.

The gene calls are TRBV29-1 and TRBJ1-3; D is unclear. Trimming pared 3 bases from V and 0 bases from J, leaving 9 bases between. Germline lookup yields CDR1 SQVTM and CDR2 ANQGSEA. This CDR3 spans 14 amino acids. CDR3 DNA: TGCAGCGTTGATGAGGCTAACTCTGGAAACACCATATATTTT. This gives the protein CSVDEANSGNTIYF.

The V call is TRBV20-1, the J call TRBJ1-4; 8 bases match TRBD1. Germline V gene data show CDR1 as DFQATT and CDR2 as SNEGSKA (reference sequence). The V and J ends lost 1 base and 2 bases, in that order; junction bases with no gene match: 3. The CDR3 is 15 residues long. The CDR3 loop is CSARGTGSTNEKLFF. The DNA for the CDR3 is TGCAGTGCTAGAGGGACAGGGTCTACTAATGAAAAACTGTTTTTT.

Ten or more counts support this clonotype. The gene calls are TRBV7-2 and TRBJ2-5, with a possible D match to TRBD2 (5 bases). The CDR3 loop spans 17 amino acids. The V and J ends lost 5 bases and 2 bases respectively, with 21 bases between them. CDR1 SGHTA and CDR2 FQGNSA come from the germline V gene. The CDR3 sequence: CASSPTALTNPQETQYF. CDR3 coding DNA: TGTGCCAGCAGCCCTACAGCTCTGACTAATCCTCAAGAGACCCAGTACTTC.

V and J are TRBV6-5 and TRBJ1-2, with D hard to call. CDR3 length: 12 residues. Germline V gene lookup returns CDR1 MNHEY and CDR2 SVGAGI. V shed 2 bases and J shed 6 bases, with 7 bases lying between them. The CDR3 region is CASSYGTHGYTF. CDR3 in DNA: TGTGCCAGCAGTTACGGAACTCATGGCTACACCTTC.

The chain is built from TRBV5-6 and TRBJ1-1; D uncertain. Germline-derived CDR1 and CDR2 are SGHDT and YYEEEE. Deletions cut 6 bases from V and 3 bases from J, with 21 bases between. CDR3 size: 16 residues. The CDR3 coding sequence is TGTGCCAGCATCCCTTCCGGACTCCTCCGGGACACTGAAGCTTTCTTT. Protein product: CASIPSGLLRDTEAFF. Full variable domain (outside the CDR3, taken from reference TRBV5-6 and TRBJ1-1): DAGVTQSPTHLIKTRGQQVTLRCSPKSGHDTVSWYQQALGQGPQFIFQYYEEEERQRGNFPDRFSGHQFPNYSSELNVNALLLGDSALYLCASIPSGLLRDTEAFFGQGTRLTVV.

The CDR3 coding sequence is TGTGCCAGTAGTCCCGGACTTCCCTACGAGCAGTACTTC. Translating gives CASSPGLPYEQYF. This chain joins TRBV19 and TRBJ2-7, with a weak D call TRBD2 (5 bases). Germline V gives CDR1 LNHDA, CDR2 SQIVND (reference sequence). Between the trimmed V and J ends, which lost 5 bases and 2 bases, there was a span of 10 bases. This CDR3 spans 13 amino acids.

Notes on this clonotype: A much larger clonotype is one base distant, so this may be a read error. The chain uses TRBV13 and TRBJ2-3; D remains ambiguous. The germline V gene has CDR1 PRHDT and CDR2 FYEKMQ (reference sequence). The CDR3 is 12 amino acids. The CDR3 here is CACSEWPDTQYF. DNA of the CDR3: TGTGCCTGCAGCGAATGGCCAGATACGCAGTATTTT.

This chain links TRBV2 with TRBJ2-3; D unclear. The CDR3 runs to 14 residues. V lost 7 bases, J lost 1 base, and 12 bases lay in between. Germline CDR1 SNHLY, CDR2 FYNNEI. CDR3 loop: CASTPDAGTDTQYF. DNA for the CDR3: TGTGCCAGCACCCCCGATGCGGGCACAGATACGCAGTATTTT.

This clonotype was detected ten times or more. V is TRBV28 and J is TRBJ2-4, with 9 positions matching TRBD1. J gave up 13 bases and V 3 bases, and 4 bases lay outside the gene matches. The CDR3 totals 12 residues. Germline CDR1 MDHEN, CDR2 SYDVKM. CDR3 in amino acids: CASSLGTGLQYF. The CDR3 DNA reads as TGTGCCAGCAGTTTGGGGACAGGGCTACAGTACTTC.

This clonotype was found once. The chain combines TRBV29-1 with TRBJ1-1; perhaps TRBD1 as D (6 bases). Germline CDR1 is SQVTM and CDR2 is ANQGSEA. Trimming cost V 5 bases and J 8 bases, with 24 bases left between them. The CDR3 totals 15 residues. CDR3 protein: CSVRGADTNPREAFF. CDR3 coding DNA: TGCAGCGTTCGGGGGGCAGACACAAACCCTCGAGAAGCTTTCTTT.

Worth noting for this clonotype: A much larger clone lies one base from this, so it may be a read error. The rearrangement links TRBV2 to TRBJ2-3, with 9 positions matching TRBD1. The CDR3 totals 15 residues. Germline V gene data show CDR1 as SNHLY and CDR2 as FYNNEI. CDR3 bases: TGTACCAGCAGTGACTTGACAGGGGGAATAGATACGCAGTATTTT. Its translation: CTSSDLTGGIDTQYF.

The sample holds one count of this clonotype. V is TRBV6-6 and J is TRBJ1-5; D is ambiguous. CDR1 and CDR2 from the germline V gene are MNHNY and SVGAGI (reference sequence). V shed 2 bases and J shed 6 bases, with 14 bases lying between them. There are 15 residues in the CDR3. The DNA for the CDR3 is TGTGCCAGCAGTTACACGTTGGCTGGAGGTCAGCCCCAGCATTTT. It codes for CASSYTLAGGQPQHF.

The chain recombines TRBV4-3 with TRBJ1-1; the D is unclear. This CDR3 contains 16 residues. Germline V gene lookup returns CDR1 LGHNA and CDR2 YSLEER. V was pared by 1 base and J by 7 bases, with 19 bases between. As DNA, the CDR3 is TGCGCCAGCAGCCAAGTCGGCACGGGATGGGCCGTTGAAGCTTTCTTT. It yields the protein CASSQVGTGWAVEAFF.

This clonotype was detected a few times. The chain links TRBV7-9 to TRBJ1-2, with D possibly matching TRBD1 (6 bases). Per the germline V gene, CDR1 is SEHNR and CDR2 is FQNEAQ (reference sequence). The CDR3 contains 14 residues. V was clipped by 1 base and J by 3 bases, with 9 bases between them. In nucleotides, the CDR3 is TGTGCCAGCAGCTTAGGGGACACAGACTATGGCTACACCTTC. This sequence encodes CASSLGDTDYGYTF.

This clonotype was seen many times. In DNA, the CDR3 is TGTGCTAGTGGCGGGACAGAAAATGGCTACACCTTC. Its protein product is CASGGTENGYTF. V and J are TRBV12-5 and TRBJ1-2; 7 bases match TRBD1. The CDR3 is made up of 12 amino acids. The germline V gene encodes CDR1 LGHNT and CDR2 FRNRAP. V shed 6 bases and J 6 bases; nucleotides not matched to a gene: 4.

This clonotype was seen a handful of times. The CDR3 DNA is TGTGCCACCCTTAGGCGAGGGAGCACAGATACGCAGTATTTT. Its translation: CATLRRGSTDTQYF. This sequence joins TRBV28 and TRBJ2-3; D possibly corresponds to TRBD2 (5 bases). Germline V lookup: CDR1 MDHEN, CDR2 SYDVKM. The CDR3 runs 14 residues. Trimming cost V 10 bases and J 0 bases, with 14 bases left between them.

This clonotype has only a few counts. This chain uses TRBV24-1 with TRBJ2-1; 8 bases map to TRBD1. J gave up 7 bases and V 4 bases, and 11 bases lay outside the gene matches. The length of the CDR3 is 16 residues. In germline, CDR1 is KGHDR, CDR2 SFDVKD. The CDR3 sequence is CATSESGQGALNEQFF. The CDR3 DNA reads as TGTGCCACCAGTGAATCCGGGCAGGGGGCTTTGAATGAGCAGTTCTTC.

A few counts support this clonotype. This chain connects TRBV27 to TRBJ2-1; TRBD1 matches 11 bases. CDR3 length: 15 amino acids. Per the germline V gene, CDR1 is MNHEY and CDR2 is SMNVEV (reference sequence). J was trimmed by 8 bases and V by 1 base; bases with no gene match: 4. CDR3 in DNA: TGTGCCAGCAGTTTATTAGGGACAGGGGGGGATGAGCAGTTCTTC. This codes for CASSLLGTGGDEQFF.

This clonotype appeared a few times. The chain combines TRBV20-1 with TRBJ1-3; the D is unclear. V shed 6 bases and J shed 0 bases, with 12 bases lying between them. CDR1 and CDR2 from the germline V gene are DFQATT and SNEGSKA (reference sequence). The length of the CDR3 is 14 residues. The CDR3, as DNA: TGCAGTGCGCCCGACTCAAGCTCTGGAAACACCATATATTTT. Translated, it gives CSAPDSSSGNTIYF.

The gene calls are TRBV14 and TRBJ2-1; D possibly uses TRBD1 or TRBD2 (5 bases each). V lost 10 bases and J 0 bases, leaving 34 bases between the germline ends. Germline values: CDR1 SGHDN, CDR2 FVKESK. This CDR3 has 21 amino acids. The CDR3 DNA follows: TGTGCCACTTGGAAAAACTTAAGGATTCCGGGACCTGGTGTCTCCTACAATGAGCAGTTCTTC. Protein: CATWKNLRIPGPGVSYNEQFF.

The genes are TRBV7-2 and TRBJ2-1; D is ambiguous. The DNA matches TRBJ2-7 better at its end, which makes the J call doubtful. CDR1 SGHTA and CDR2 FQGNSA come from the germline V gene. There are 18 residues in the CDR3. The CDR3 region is CASSSQWVQRGSYNEQYF. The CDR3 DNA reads TGTGCCAGCAGCTCCCAGTGGGTCCAGCGTGGCTCCTACAATGAGCAGTACTTC.

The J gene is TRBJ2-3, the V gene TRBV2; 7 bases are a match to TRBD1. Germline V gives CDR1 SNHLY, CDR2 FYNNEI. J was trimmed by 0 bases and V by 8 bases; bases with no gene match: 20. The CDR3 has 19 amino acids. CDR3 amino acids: CASFIVRDRDTSSTDTQYF. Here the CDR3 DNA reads TGTGCCAGCTTTATTGTCCGGGACAGAGATACCTCTAGCACAGATACGCAGTATTTT.

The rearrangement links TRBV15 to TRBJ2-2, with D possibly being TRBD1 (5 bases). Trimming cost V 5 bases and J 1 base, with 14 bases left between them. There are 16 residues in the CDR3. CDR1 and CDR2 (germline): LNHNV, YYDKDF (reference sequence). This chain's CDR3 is CATSALKGRNTGELFF. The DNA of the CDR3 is TGTGCCACCAGCGCTTTAAAGGGGCGGAACACCGGGGAGCTGTTTTTT.

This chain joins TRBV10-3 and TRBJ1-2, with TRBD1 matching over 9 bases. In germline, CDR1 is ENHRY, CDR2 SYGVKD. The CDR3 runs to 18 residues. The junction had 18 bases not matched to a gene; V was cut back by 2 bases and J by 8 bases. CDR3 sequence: CAISEPKPGTGQDEGYTF. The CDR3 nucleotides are TGTGCCATCAGTGAGCCTAAGCCCGGGACAGGGCAAGATGAAGGCTACACCTTC.

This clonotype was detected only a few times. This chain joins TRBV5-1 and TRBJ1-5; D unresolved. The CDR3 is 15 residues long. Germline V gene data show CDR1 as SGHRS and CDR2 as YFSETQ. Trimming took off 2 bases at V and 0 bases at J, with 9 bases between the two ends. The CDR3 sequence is CASSFSGDSNQPQHF. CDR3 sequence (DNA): TGCGCCAGCAGCTTTAGTGGGGATAGCAATCAGCCCCAGCATTTT.

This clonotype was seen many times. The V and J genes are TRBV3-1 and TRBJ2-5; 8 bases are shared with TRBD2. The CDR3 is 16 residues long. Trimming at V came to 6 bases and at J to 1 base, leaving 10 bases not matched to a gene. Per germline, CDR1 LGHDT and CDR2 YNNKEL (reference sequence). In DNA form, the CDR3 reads TGTGCCAGCAGACTTTTGAGCAGCGGGAGCCAAGAGACCCAGTACTTC. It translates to CASRLLSSGSQETQYF.

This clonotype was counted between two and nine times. The CDR3 coding sequence is TGCAGTGCTAGGACAGCTTCCTATGGCTACACCTTC. Translation gives CSARTASYGYTF. The chain joins TRBV20-1 to TRBJ1-2; weak D call: TRBD1 (5 bases). Germline lookup yields CDR1 DFQATT and CDR2 SNEGSKA (reference sequence). The CDR3 spans 12 residues. The V end was cut by 3 bases, the J end by 4 bases, with 9 bases between.

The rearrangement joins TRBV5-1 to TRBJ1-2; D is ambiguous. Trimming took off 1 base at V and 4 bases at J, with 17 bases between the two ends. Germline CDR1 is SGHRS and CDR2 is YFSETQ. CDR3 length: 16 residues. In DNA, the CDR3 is TGCGCCAGCAGCTTGATGTTTGAGGCCGACTCCTATGGCTACACCTTC. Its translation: CASSLMFEADSYGYTF. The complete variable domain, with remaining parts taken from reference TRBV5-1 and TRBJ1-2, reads KAGVTQTPRYLIKTRGQQVTLSCSPISGHRSVSWYQQTPGQGLQFLFEYFSETQRNKGNFPGRFSGRQFSNSRSEMNVSTLELGDSALYLCASSLMFEADSYGYTFGSGTRLTVV.

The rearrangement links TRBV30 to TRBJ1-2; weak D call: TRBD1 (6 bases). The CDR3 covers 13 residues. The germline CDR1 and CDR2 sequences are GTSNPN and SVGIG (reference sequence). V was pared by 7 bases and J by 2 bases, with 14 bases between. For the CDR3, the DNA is TGTGCCTTCCACGAGGGGGGAAACTATGGCTACACCTTC. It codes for CAFHEGGNYGYTF.

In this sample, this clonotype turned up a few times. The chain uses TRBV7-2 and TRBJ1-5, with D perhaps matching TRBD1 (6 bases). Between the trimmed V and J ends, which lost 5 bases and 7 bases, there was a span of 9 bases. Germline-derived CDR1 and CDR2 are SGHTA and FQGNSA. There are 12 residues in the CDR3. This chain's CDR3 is CASSVQGQPQHF. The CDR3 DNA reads TGTGCCAGCAGCGTACAGGGACAGCCCCAGCATTTT.

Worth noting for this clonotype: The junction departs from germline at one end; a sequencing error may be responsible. Written as DNA, the CDR3 is TGCCCCAGCAGCCAAGATTCGGGGTTTTGGGGGGCATCTATCACAGATACGCAGTATTTT. This translates into CPSSQDSGFWGASITDTQYF. The V gene is TRBV4-3, the J gene TRBJ2-3; the D call may be TRBD1 or TRBD2 (6 bases each). Germline loops: CDR1 LGHNA, CDR2 YSLEER. The CDR3 contains 20 residues.